This section outlines one TCR beta chain sequence together with its context. Its antigen remains unknown. These data belong to a study of CD8+ T cells in alopecia areata. Cell sorting was applied to PBMCs, and CD4+ and CD8+ T cells were collected. V was pared by 6 bases and J by 5 bases, with 3 bases of the junction left unmatched. The CDR3 is 14 residues long. CDR1 MNHEY and CDR2 SMNVEV come from the germline V gene (reference sequence). Following extraction, RNA underwent reverse transcription to cDNA, which served as the sequencing template. Profiled with immunoSEQ multiplex PCR; TCRdb holds only in-frame clones, not every one. The profile shows 93,000 or so clones, roughly 53% of them singletons. Study-level results: Scalp samples also yield sequences of resident alphabeta T cells from normal skin. Mouse data revealed clearer TCR sharing than patient data did, a gap possibly tied to HLA. Clonality in lesional scalp, especially alopecia totalis/universalis, exceeded that of normal scalp.

The clonotype was recovered from a human donor in good health. The sequenced sample consisted of CD4+ T cells sorted from blood. The V call is TRBV27, the J call TRBJ2-7, with TRBD2 identical over 14 bases. The CDR3 sequence is CASRGLAGENEQYF. Written as DNA, the CDR3 is TGTGCCAGCAGGGGACTAGCGGGGGAAAACGAGCAGTACTTC.